Following are 21 T cell receptor beta chains from one sample sequenced in a study of blood T cell repertoires in COVID-19. Clones were sequenced by immunoSEQ multiplex PCR, and TCRdb holds only the in-frame ones, with some missing. The data hold approximately 110,000 clones, with approximately 92% observed a single time. Sequenced material: peripheral blood. The receptors come from a woman of 80 years or more with acute or convalescent COVID-19.

A single count supports this clone. The rearrangement joins TRBV6-2 or TRBV6-3 to TRBJ1-2, with TRBD1 identical over 11 bases. The CDR3 contains 15 residues. V lost 4 bases to trimming and J lost 5 bases; unmatched junction nucleotides: 6. Germline-derived CDR1 and CDR2 are MNHEY and SVGEGT. CDR3 region: CASSSDGQGAYGYTF. The CDR3 DNA sequence: TGTGCCAGCAGTTCCGATGGACAGGGGGCTTATGGCTACACCTTC.

The chain carries TRBV25-1 and TRBJ2-5; a weak D match, TRBD2 (6 bases). Trimming removed 3 bases at V and 0 bases at J, with 17 bases between. Germline-derived CDR1 and CDR2 are MGHDK and SYGVNS. This CDR3 comprises 17 residues. The CDR3 protein is CASSEGLGTVYQETQYF. In nucleotides, the CDR3 is TGTGCCAGCAGTGAGGGACTGGGCACAGTGTACCAAGAGACCCAGTACTTC. The full variable domain, with the rest looked up from reference TRBV25-1 and TRBJ2-5, is EADIYQTPRYLVIGTGKKITLECSQTMGHDKMYWYQQDPGMELHLIHYSYGVNSTEKGDLSSESTVSRIRTEHFPLTLESARPSHTSQYLCASSEGLGTVYQETQYFGPGTRLLVL.

Notes on this clone: Other nucleotide sequences in the sample specify the same CDR3. The rearrangement uses TRBV12-3 or TRBV12-4 and TRBJ2-7; D is ambiguous. The CDR3 consists of 12 residues. Trimming shortened V by 6 bases and J by 1 base, and 7 bases separated the two germline ends. CDR3 sequence reads: CASSPTSYEQYF. The DNA of the CDR3 is TGTGCCAGCAGCCCGACTTCCTACGAGCAGTACTTC.

The chain joins TRBV10-1 to TRBJ1-1, with 8 bases identical to TRBD1. This CDR3 is 14 amino acids long. The V segment lost 4 bases and the J segment 7 bases; nucleotides outside the gene matches: 8. Per germline, CDR1 WNHNN and CDR2 SYGVQD (reference sequence). Here the CDR3 reads CASSGTGTGGEAFF. Here the CDR3 DNA reads TGCGCCAGCAGTGGGACCGGGACAGGTGGTGAAGCTTTCTTT.

This clone was picked up one time. The rearrangement joins TRBV28 to TRBJ1-6; tentatively, D is TRBD1 (6 bases). The length of the CDR3 is 15 residues. Looked up from germline, CDR1 is MDHEN and CDR2 is SYDVKM. Trimming shortened V by 6 bases and J by 7 bases, and 16 bases separated the two germline ends. The CDR3 region has the DNA TGTGCCAGCAGACTAAGGGGACACCTAAATTCACCCCTCCACTTT. It encodes CASRLRGHLNSPLHF.

This rearrangement joins TRBV7-2 to TRBJ1-5; 10 bases line up with TRBD1. From germline, CDR1 is SGHTA and CDR2 FQGNSA. The CDR3 is made up of 15 amino acids. With 7 bases clipped from V and 7 bases from J, the junction kept 10 bases outside the gene matches. The DNA for the CDR3 is TGTGCCAGCAACCCGGGACAGGGGTTGAAGCAGCCCCAGCATTTT. Amino acids: CASNPGQGLKQPQHF.

The chain links TRBV4-3 to TRBJ2-7, with D perhaps TRBD1 (6 bases). V lost 0 bases and J lost 4, with 16 bases in between. CDR1 LGHNA and CDR2 YSLEER come from the germline V gene. The CDR3 loop spans 16 amino acids. CDR3 residues: CASSQEEGAGAYEQYF. The DNA for the CDR3 is TGCGCCAGCAGCCAAGAGGAAGGGGCAGGGGCATACGAGCAGTACTTC.

The chain uses TRBV7-6 and TRBJ2-3; 8 positions agree with TRBD1. Unmatched junction bases numbered 6, after V lost 7 bases and J lost 0 bases. The CDR3 is 15 amino acids. Germline-derived CDR1 and CDR2 are SGHVS and FNYEAQ. Here the CDR3 DNA reads TGTGCCAGCACCTCGACAGGGGTTAGCACAGATACGCAGTATTTT. This sequence encodes CASTSTGVSTDTQYF.

Ten or more counts support this clone. This chain uses TRBV12-3 or TRBV12-4 with TRBJ1-1; D gene uncertain. This CDR3 comprises 12 residues. The V gene lost 1 base and the J gene lost 10 bases, with 10 bases spanning the gap. CDR3 DNA sequence: TGTGCCAGCAGTTTAGATCAGGTGAGAGCTTTCTTT. It encodes CASSLDQVRAFF.

This chain joins TRBV6-5 and TRBJ1-1; perhaps TRBD1 as D (5 bases). Looked up from germline, CDR1 is MNHEY and CDR2 is SVGAGI. Trimming pared 0 bases from V and 4 bases from J, leaving 9 bases between. This CDR3 contains 14 residues. The chain's CDR3 is CASSYSQGATEAFF. The CDR3 coding sequence is TGTGCCAGCAGTTACTCTCAGGGTGCCACTGAAGCTTTCTTT.

The rearrangement uses TRBV12-5 and TRBJ2-1; no clear D gene. The CDR3 runs to 15 residues. Germline V gives CDR1 LGHNT, CDR2 FRNRAP. Deletions cut 0 bases from V and 4 bases from J, with 10 bases between. CDR3 DNA sequence: TGTGCTAGTGGTTTGGTCCACGGTTTTTACAATGAGCAGTTCTTC. Residues: CASGLVHGFYNEQFF. Complete variable domain (other parts from reference TRBV12-5 and TRBJ2-1): DARVTQTPRHKVTEMGQEVTMRCQPILGHNTVFWYRQTMMQGLELLAYFRNRAPLDDSGMPKDRFSAEMPDATLATLKIQPSEPRDSAVYFCASGLVHGFYNEQFFGPGTRLTVL.

V is TRBV10-1 and J is TRBJ2-3; TRBD1 agrees at 11 bases. The CDR3 spans 18 residues. Trimming at V came to 0 bases and at J to 2 bases, leaving 7 bases not matched to a gene. Germline V CDR1 and CDR2: WNHNN, SYGVQD (reference sequence). The CDR3 loop is CASSESWGTGGLTDTQYF. The CDR3 bases are TGCGCCAGCAGTGAGTCGTGGGGGACAGGGGGGCTCACAGATACGCAGTATTTT.

V is TRBV9 and J is TRBJ1-1; unclear D gene. Trimming removed 2 bases at V and 3 bases at J, with 8 bases between. CDR1 SGDLS and CDR2 YYNGEE come from the germline V gene. The CDR3 contains 13 residues. The CDR3 protein is CASSVLGDTEAFF. CDR3 DNA: TGTGCCAGCAGCGTCCTAGGTGACACTGAAGCTTTCTTT.

The chain has TRBV5-1 and TRBJ1-1, with 11 bases lining up with TRBD1. Trimming removed 5 bases from V and 3 bases from J; junction bases left unmatched: 6. This CDR3 has 15 residues. Germline loops: CDR1 SGHRS, CDR2 YFSETQ. The CDR3 DNA is TGCGCCAGCAGGGGGACAGGGGGTACGGACACTGAAGCTTTCTTT. It specifies CASRGTGGTDTEAFF.

The genes are TRBV4-3 and TRBJ1-5, with D hard to call. The ends were cut back, 0 bases at V and 1 base at J, with 13 bases in the middle. CDR3 length: 17 amino acids. Germline V lookup: CDR1 LGHNA, CDR2 YSLEER. The CDR3 is CASSQDYGVRSNQPQHF. The CDR3 coding sequence is TGCGCCAGCAGCCAAGATTACGGGGTGAGGAGCAATCAGCCCCAGCATTTT.

V is TRBV4-3 and J is TRBJ2-1; TRBD2 matches at 7 bases. CDR1 and CDR2 (germline): LGHNA, YSLEER. This CDR3 region has 14 residues. Trimming at V came to 6 bases and at J to 9 bases, leaving 11 bases not matched to a gene. The CDR3 DNA reads as TGCGCCAGCAGGCGGGGGTTAGGTTTGGTTGAGCAGTTCTTC. Amino acids: CASRRGLGLVEQFF.

The CDR3 nucleotides are TGCGCCAGCAGCATAGCCGGGACATTGAACACTGAAGCTTTCTTT. Its protein is CASSIAGTLNTEAFF. The chain combines TRBV5-1 with TRBJ1-1; the D gene is possibly TRBD1 (6 bases). Germline V gives CDR1 SGHRS, CDR2 YFSETQ. This CDR3 contains 15 residues. Trimming removed 4 bases from V and 0 bases from J, with 13 bases in between.

The chain links TRBV9 to TRBJ1-1, with D possibly being TRBD1 (5 bases). V lost 3 bases and J 1 base, leaving 16 bases between the germline ends. Germline CDR1 is SGDLS and CDR2 is YYNGEE. The CDR3 has 16 amino acids. The CDR3: CASSESLPTGNTEAFF. CDR3 DNA: TGTGCCAGCAGCGAATCACTGCCAACAGGGAACACTGAAGCTTTCTTT.

The rearrangement uses TRBV3-1 (or the pseudogene TRBV3-2) and TRBJ2-7, with TRBD1 matching over 7 bases. CDR1 LGHDT and CDR2 YNNKEL come from the germline V gene (reference sequence). The CDR3 totals 16 residues. V was clipped by 4 bases and J by 5 bases; unmatched bases: 14. The CDR3 sequence is CASSRGTTGLRDEQYF. Written as DNA, the CDR3 is TGTGCCAGCAGCCGAGGAACGACAGGGTTAAGGGACGAGCAGTACTTC.

V gene TRBV19 combines with J gene TRBJ1-1, with D possibly matching TRBD1 (6 bases). V dropped 8 bases and J dropped 3 bases, with 16 bases sitting between them. Looked up from germline, CDR1 is LNHDA and CDR2 is SQIVND (reference sequence). The CDR3 sequence is 14 residues long. The CDR3 loop is CASAARAGDTEAFF. The DNA of the CDR3 is TGTGCCAGTGCCGCGAGGGCAGGGGACACTGAAGCTTTCTTT. The full variable domain, in which reference TRBV19 and TRBJ1-1 provide the parts outside the CDR3, is DGGITQSPKYLFRKEGQNVTLSCEQNLNHDAMYWYRQDPGQGLRLIYYSQIVNDFQKGDIAEGYSVSREKKESFPLTVTSAQKNPTAFYLCASAARAGDTEAFFGQGTRLTVV.

CDR3 DNA sequence: TGCGCCAGCAGCACTACCAGACTAGCGGGGGGCTACGAGCAGTACTTC. This gives the protein CASSTTRLAGGYEQYF. The chain uses TRBV5-1 and TRBJ2-7; 13 nucleotides agree with TRBD2. Germline V gene data show CDR1 as SGHRS and CDR2 as YFSETQ. V was pared by 4 bases and J by 3 bases, with 7 bases of the junction left unmatched. There are 16 residues in the CDR3. Complete variable domain (other parts from reference TRBV5-1 and TRBJ2-7): KAGVTQTPRYLIKTRGQQVTLSCSPISGHRSVSWYQQTPGQGLQFLFEYFSETQRNKGNFPGRFSGRQFSNSRSEMNVSTLELGDSALYLCASSTTRLAGGYEQYFGPGTRLTVT.